The 12 T cell receptor beta chains below were found in one sample sequenced in a study of CD8+CD57+ T cells in acquired aplastic anemia. Before being chosen for sequencing, patients had shown CD8+CD57+ cell expansion by flow cytometry. Profiling that covered TCR beta VDJ and CDR3 relied on genomic DNA as its template. Via MiXCR, TCRdb re-called the reads, giving one row per CDR3 protein. The sample consists of some 140,000 distinct CDR3 sequences, 40% to 65% of them appearing once. Source material: sorted CD4+, CD8+, or CD8+CD57+ T cells (not recorded which) from PBMCs. The receptors come from a human donor with aplastic anemia.

V is TRBV5-1 and J is TRBJ2-7; weak D call: TRBD2 (6 bases). Germline CDR1 and CDR2: SGHRS and YFSETQ. The V end lost 0 bases, the J end lost 6 bases, and 16 bases lay between the germline ends. CDR3 length: 15 residues. The CDR3 region has the DNA TGCGCCAGCAGCTTGGCCGGGAGCGGTTCGGGCGAGCAGTACTTC. This translates into CASSLAGSGSGEQYF.

The chain uses TRBV10-3 and TRBJ2-1, with a tentative D call TRBD1 (6 bases). The CDR3 contains 14 residues. Trimming cost V 5 bases and J 0 bases, with 8 bases left between them. Per the germline V gene, CDR1 is ENHRY and CDR2 is SYGVKD. CDR3 sequence (DNA): TGTGCCATCAGTAAGGACAGCTCCTACAATGAGCAGTTCTTC. The encoded protein is CAISKDSSYNEQFF.

In this sample, this clonotype turned up a few times. A much larger clone lies a single base off, so this may be a read error. The chain has TRBV7-6 and TRBJ1-1; D perhaps matches TRBD1 (5 bases). CDR3 length: 13 amino acids. Germline lookup yields CDR1 SGHVS and CDR2 FNYEAQ. V lost 3 bases, J lost 6 bases, and 11 bases lay in between. CDR3 DNA sequence: TGTGCCAGCAGCTTTAATGGGGGGGCTGAAGCTTTCTTT. This encodes CASSFNGGAEAFF. Filled out from reference TRBV7-6 and TRBJ1-1, the complete variable domain reads GAGVSQSPRYKVTKRGQDVALRCDPISGHVSLYWYRQALGQGPEFLTYFNYEAQQDKSGLPNDRFSAERPEGSISTLTIQRTEQRDSAMYRCASSFNGGAEAFFGQGTRLTVV.

In this sample, this clonotype turned up once. It is likely a read error, because the conserved phenylalanine at the end of the CDR3 is missing. This rearrangement joins TRBV7-6 to TRBJ2-7; 8 bases match TRBD1. The germline CDR1 and CDR2 sequences are SGHVS and FNYEAQ. The CDR3 contains 17 residues. J lost 3 bases, V lost 5 bases, and 15 bases had no gene match. The chain's CDR3 is CASSPTTGQGRDYEQYS. The DNA of the CDR3 is TGTGCCAGCAGCCCAACCACCGGACAGGGAAGGGACTACGAGCAGTACTCC.

This clonotype was detected many times. V usage is TRBV4-1 and J usage is TRBJ2-7; D not resolved. CDR3 length: 13 amino acids. Trimming pared 0 bases from V and 6 bases from J, leaving 9 bases between. Germline lookup yields CDR1 MGHRA and CDR2 YSYEKL. CDR3 sequence reads: CASSQDRAAEQYF. The CDR3 nucleotides read TGCGCCAGCAGCCAAGATCGCGCCGCCGAGCAGTACTTC.

This clonotype was counted at least ten times. This sequence joins TRBV6-1 and TRBJ2-5, with 7 bases aligning to TRBD2. J lost 2 bases, V lost 5 bases, and 11 bases had no gene match. This CDR3 is 16 amino acids long. CDR1 is MNHNS, CDR2 SASEGT, per germline. In DNA form, the CDR3 reads TGTGCCAGCAGTCGACTAGCTCAAAGGGAGCAAGAGACCCAGTACTTC. It encodes CASSRLAQREQETQYF.

This chain joins TRBV5-6 and TRBJ2-5, with a weak D call TRBD1 (6 bases). The CDR3 loop spans 13 amino acids. The V and J ends lost 6 bases and 5 bases respectively, with 14 bases between them. Germline loops: CDR1 SGHDT, CDR2 YYEEEE. DNA of the CDR3: TGTGCCAGCATACGGACAGACACTGAGACCCAGTACTTC. Translated: CASIRTDTETQYF.

This clonotype showed up many times. This rearrangement joins TRBV11-2 to TRBJ2-3; D is possibly TRBD1 or TRBD2 (7 bases each). The germline gives CDR1 SGHAT, CDR2 FQNNGV. This CDR3 has 17 amino acids. V lost 4 bases and J lost 0, with 17 bases in between. The CDR3 loop is CASSSSGGAFSTDTQYF. The CDR3 nucleotides are TGTGCCAGCAGCTCCTCAGGGGGGGCCTTTAGCACAGATACGCAGTATTTT.

This clonotype was picked up many times. V and J are TRBV11-2 and TRBJ2-7; 7 positions agree with TRBD1. Germline V gene data show CDR1 as SGHAT and CDR2 as FQNNGV. The ends lost 2 bases at V and 0 bases at J; junction bases unmatched: 1. The CDR3 has 14 amino acids. CDR3 in DNA: TGTGCCAGCAGCTTACACAGGGGCTCCTACGAGCAGTACTTC. This translates into CASSLHRGSYEQYF.

The chain has TRBV10-3 and TRBJ1-5; D not certain. Germline V gene lookup returns CDR1 ENHRY and CDR2 SYGVKD. V gave up 3 bases and J gave up 0 bases, with 3 bases separating them. This CDR3 comprises 13 residues. The CDR3 spells CAISDSSNQPQHF. The CDR3 nucleotides are TGTGCCATCAGTGACAGTAGCAATCAGCCCCAGCATTTT.

The chain is built from TRBV2 and TRBJ1-1; D might be TRBD1 (5 bases). This CDR3 comprises 13 residues. V dropped 2 bases and J dropped 4 bases, with 8 bases sitting between them. Per the germline V gene, CDR1 is SNHLY and CDR2 is FYNNEI. CDR3: CASSEMGGTEAFF. The CDR3 DNA follows: TGTGCCAGCAGTGAAATGGGGGGCACTGAAGCTTTCTTT.

This clonotype occurred many times. The chain has TRBV7-9 and TRBJ2-3, with D maybe TRBD2 (7 bases). V was trimmed by 5 bases and J by 0 bases, leaving 12 bases between them. This CDR3 is 15 amino acids long. Germline V gene data show CDR1 as SEHNR and CDR2 as FQNEAQ (reference sequence). CDR3 sequence reads: CASSPPGGSTDTQYF. The CDR3 nucleotides are TGTGCCAGCAGCCCACCGGGGGGCAGCACAGATACGCAGTATTTT.